This T cell receptor (beta chain) is from a study of vaccination and CD4 T cells after COVID-19. Sequencing of cultured CD4+ T cell DNA used the Oncomine TCR Beta short-read assay. TCRdb passed the PCR reads through MiXCR, listing each CDR3 protein once. This sample has roughly 20,000 distinct CDR3 sequences, with over 50% found just once. With V trimmed by 5 bases and J by 3 bases, 8 bases remained unmatched. The CDR3 is 18 amino acids. Germline lookup yields CDR1 SGHTA and CDR2 FQGNSA. Regarding treatment: 10-day PBMC culture with coronavirus spike peptide pools or control peptides (ViraFEST assay). Concerning this clonotype itself: Its target is not known.

The V gene is TRBV7-2, the J gene TRBJ2-6; the match to TRBD1 covers 12 bases. This receptor was identified in a human donor who had recovered from COVID-19. Sequenced: CD4+ T cells from blood, cultured in vitro. The CDR3 spells CASSPPGQGARGANVLTF. In DNA form, the CDR3 reads TGTGCCAGCAGCCCCCCGGGACAGGGGGCGCGTGGGGCCAACGTCCTGACTTTC.